The clone carrying this TCR beta chain was counted a few times. This CDR3 comprises 15 residues. V gave up 2 bases and J gave up 3 bases; unmatched junction bases: 3. Germline CDR1 and CDR2: DFQATT and SNEGSKA (reference sequence). This sample stems from a study of identical twins. Unique molecular identifiers were present on the cDNA, which also gained a universal primer site by template switching. TCRdb reprocessed the 5' RACE reads with MiXCR, giving one entry per CDR3 protein. The table includes 450,000 or so distinct CDR3 sequences, around a sixth detected once. The sample taken for sequencing was naive T cells sorted from blood. The TCR was taken from a man in his fifties or sixties in good health. The chain has TRBV20-1 and TRBJ2-1; 11 bases line up with TRBD2. DNA for the CDR3: TGCAGTGCTAGAACGGGACTAGCGGACTACAATGAGCAGTTCTTC. Its protein product is CSARTGLADYNEQFF.